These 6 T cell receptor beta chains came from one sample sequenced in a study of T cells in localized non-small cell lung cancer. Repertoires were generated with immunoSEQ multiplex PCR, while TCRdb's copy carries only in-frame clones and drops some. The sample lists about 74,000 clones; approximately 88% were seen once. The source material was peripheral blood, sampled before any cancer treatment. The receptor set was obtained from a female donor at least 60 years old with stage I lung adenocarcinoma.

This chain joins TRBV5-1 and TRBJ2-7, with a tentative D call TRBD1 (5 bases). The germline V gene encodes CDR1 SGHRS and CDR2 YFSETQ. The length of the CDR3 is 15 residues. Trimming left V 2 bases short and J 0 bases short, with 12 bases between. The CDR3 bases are TGCGCCAGCAGCTTCGTTCCCGACAGCTCCTACGAGCAGTACTTC. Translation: CASSFVPDSSYEQYF.

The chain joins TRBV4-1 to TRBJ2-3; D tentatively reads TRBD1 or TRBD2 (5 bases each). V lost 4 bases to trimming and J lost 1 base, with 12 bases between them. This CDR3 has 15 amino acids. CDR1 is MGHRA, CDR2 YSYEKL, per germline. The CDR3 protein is CASSPGDGRTDTQYF. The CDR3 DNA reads TGCGCCAGCAGCCCCGGGGACGGTCGCACAGATACGCAGTATTTT.

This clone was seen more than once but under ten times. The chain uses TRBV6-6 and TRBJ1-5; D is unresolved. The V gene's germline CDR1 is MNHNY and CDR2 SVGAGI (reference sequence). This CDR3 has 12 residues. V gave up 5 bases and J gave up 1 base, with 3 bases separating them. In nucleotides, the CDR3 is TGTGCCAGCAGTGGGAGCAATCAGCCCCAGCATTTT. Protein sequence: CASSGSNQPQHF.

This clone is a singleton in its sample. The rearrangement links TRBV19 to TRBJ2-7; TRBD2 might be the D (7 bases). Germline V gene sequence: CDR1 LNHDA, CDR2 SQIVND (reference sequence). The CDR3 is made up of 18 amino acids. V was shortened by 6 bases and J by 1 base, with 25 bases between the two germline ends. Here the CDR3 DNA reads TGTGCCAGTAGCATACGGTTTGCGACGGGGGGCGAATCCTACGAGCAGTACTTC. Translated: CASSIRFATGGESYEQYF.

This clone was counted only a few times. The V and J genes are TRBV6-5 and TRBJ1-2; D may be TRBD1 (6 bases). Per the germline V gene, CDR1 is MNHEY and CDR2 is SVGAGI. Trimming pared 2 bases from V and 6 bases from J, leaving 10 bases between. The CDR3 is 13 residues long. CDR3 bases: TGTGCCAGCAGTTACGGGGGGCTAGATGGCTACACCTTC. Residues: CASSYGGLDGYTF.

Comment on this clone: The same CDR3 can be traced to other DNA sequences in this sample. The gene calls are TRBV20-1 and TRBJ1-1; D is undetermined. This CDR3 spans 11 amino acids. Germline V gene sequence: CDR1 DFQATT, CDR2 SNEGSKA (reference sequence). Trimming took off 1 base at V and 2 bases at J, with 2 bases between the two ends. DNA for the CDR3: TGCAGTGCTAGAGGAAACACTGAAGCTTTCTTT. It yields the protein CSARGNTEAFF.